This T cell receptor (beta chain) was identified in a study of cytomegalovirus exposure and HLA in healthy donors. The CDR3 loop spans 16 amino acids. Germline V gene sequence: CDR1 LNHDA, CDR2 SQIVND (reference sequence). Trimming left V 4 bases short and J 0 bases short, with 13 bases between. With 60 Vbeta and 13 Jbeta primers, the PCR was carried out. The repertoire was sequenced with immunoSEQ multiplex PCR; TCRdb's copy has only in-frame clones and lacks some. The sample lists 100,000 to 150,000 clones, over 70% seen once, with about 8.3% in the top ten. This chain uses TRBV19 with TRBJ1-5; D not resolved. The sequence was obtained from a woman in her forties or fifties in good health and CMV-seropositive. Sequences were obtained from PBMCs. The DNA for the CDR3 is TGTGCCAGTAGTAGCGGCATCGGATATAGCAATCAGCCCCAGCATTTT. It specifies CASSSGIGYSNQPQHF.